This entry features one TCR beta chain sequence. Its antigen is as yet unknown. This entry comes from a study of STAT3 mutations in large granular lymphocyte leukemia. At the level of the study: Roughly half of the longitudinally sequenced T-LGLL patients carried detectable canonical activating STAT3 mutations. More than half of T-LGLL patients received immunosuppressive therapy.

Profiling relied on immunoSEQ multiplex PCR, and the TCRdb table lists in-frame clones only, not all of them. This table holds 1,400 or so clones, about two thirds found once. V was shortened by 1 base and J by 2 bases, with 6 bases between the two germline ends. CDR1 is SEHNR, CDR2 FQNEAQ, per germline (reference sequence). The CDR3 loop spans 13 amino acids. Whole-study results and caveats: Samples missed the first appearance of the clone. In T-cell large granular lymphocyte leukemia, about half of patients showed multiple immunodominant subclonotypes. Variable sampling intervals and differing treatment regimens complicated linking therapy response to TCR clonal burden changes.

The sequencing input was peripheral blood mononuclear cells. This TCR came from a man in his fifties with T-cell large granular lymphocyte leukemia. Some clones in this sample may be carry-over from other donors' samples. This rearrangement joins TRBV7-9 to TRBJ2-7; D is uncertain. CDR3 in amino acids: CASSLVPAYEQYF. DNA of the CDR3: TGTGCCAGCAGCTTAGTCCCGGCCTACGAGCAGTACTTC.